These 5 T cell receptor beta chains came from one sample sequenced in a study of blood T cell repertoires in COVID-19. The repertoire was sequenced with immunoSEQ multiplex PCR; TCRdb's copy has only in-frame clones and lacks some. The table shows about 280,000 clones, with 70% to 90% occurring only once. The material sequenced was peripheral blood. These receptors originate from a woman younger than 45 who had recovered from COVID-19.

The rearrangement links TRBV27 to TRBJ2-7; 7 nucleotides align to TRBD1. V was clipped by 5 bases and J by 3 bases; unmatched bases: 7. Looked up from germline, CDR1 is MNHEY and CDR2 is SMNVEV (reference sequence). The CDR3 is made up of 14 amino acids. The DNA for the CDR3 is TGTGCCAGCAGTCCTACAGGGGCGAACTACGAGCAGTACTTC. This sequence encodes CASSPTGANYEQYF.

DNA for the CDR3: TGCGCCAGCAGCAAGGGGACAGATGTGTCCTATGGCTACACCTTC. Protein sequence: CASSKGTDVSYGYTF. The rearrangement uses TRBV5-1 and TRBJ1-2, with 7 bases matching TRBD1. J lost 4 bases, V lost 4 bases, and 10 bases had no gene match. Germline V gene lookup returns CDR1 SGHRS and CDR2 YFSETQ. This CDR3 is built from 15 residues.

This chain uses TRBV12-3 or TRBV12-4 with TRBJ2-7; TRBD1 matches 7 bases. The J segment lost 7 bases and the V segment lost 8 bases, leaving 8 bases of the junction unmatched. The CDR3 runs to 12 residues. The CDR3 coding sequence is TGTGCCAGCTCACAGGGGAGCGGAGAGCAGTACTTC. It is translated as CASSQGSGEQYF.

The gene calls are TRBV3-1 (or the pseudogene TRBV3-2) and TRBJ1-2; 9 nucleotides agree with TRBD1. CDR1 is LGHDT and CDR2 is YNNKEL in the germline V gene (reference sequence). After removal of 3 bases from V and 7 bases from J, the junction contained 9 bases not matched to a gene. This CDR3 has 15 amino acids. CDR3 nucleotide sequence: TGTGCCAGCAGCCATGGGACAGGGACAAGGGGTGGCTACACCTTC. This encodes CASSHGTGTRGGYTF.

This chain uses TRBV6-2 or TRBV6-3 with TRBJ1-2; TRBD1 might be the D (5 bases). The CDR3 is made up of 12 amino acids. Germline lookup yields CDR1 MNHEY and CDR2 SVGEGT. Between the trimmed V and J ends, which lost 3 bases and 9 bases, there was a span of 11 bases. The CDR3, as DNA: TGTGCCAGCAGTTATAAGGGGCGGCGCTACACCTTC. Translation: CASSYKGRRYTF.